This T cell receptor beta chain stems from a study of T cell changes during pregnancy in multiple sclerosis. This CDR3 comprises 15 residues. The germline V gene has CDR1 GTSNPN and CDR2 SVGIG (reference sequence). Trimming cost V 3 bases and J 3 bases; bases outside gene matches: 5. Sequencing used immunoSEQ multiplex PCR; TCRdb keeps in-frame clones, though not all of them. The sample shows about 110,000 clones, less than 95% of them seen only once. In this sample, this clone turned up once. V is TRBV30 and J is TRBJ2-3; 11 bases agree with TRBD2. This material consisted of peripheral blood, taken before pregnancy. This TCR was recovered from a female donor with multiple sclerosis, enrolled in a pregnancy study. The CDR3 is CAWSLTSGGTDTQYF. The CDR3 DNA reads TGTGCCTGGAGCCTCACTAGCGGGGGAACAGATACGCAGTATTTT.